Given below is one T cell receptor beta chain in context. Its antigen remains unidentified. The beta constant-region primer was an equimolar mix of two oligonucleotides covering TRBC1 and TRBC2. An oligonucleotide with the SP2 primer and a 12-nucleotide UMI was ligated to the cDNA 3' end. A single record per CDR3 protein comes from TCRdb applying MiXCR to the UMI-ligation and nested PCR reads. The data show 140,000 to 150,000 distinct CDR3 sequences, about 15% seen once. Overnight CMV lysate stimulation of fresh PBMCs defined donor CMV status by CD4+ IFNgamma. These data are taken from a study of naive and memory T cell subsets. Study observations and caveats: Over 95% of naive TCR sequences appeared only once after error correction, unlike memory subsets. Especially in CD8 cells, naive repertoires contained a few larger clonotypes, possibly CD45RA-re-expressing memory cells.

The CDR3 consists of 19 residues. With 0 bases removed from V and 0 bases from J, the gap between germline ends came to 17 bases. The germline gives CDR1 MNHEY, CDR2 SVGAGI. V is TRBV6-5 and J is TRBJ2-2; the D gene is possibly TRBD1 (5 bases). Sequencing was done on a sample of naive CD4+ T cells from blood. The sequence came from a human donor in good health. This CDR3 is CASSYSFLGWGPNTGELFF. CDR3 DNA sequence: TGTGCCAGCAGTTACTCGTTCCTTGGGTGGGGCCCGAACACCGGGGAGCTGTTTTTT.